This T cell receptor beta chain came from a study of resident and recirculating memory T cells in vitiligo. Study-level findings and limits: TCR sequences were not conserved across biopsy sites or patients.

Libraries were prepared by immunoSEQ multiplex PCR; TCRdb keeps only in-frame clonotypes and omits some of them. In the table there are over a hundred clones, roughly four fifths of which are singletons. The CDR3 is made up of 15 amino acids. Per germline, CDR1 SGDLS and CDR2 YYNGEE. V lost 3 bases to trimming and J lost 7 bases; unmatched junction nucleotides: 7. On this clone: As yet, its antigen is unknown.

Sequencing was done on a sample of lesional skin. The receptor was isolated from a male donor with vitiligo. V usage is TRBV9 and J usage is TRBJ2-1, with 10 bases identical to TRBD2. Here the CDR3 DNA reads TGTGCCAGCAGCGCAAGCGGGGGGGCTTGGAATGAGCAGTTCTTC. This codes for CASSASGGAWNEQFF.